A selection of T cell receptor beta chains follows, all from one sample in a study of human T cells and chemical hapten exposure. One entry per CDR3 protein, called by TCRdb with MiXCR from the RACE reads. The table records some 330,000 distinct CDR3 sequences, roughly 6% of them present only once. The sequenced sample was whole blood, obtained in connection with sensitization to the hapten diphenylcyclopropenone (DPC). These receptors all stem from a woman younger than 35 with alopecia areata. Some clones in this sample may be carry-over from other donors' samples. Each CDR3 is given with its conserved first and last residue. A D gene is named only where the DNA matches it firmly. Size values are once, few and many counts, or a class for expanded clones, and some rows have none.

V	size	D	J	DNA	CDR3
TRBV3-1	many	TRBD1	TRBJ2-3	TGTGCCAGCAGCCTGGGACAGAGGCCAGATACGCAGTATTTT	CASSLGQRPDTQYF
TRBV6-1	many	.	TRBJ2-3	TGTGCCAGCAGTTGGGAAGTGGGGGGTGCCACAGATACGCAGTATTTT	CASSWEVGGATDTQYF
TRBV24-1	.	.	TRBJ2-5	TGTGCCACCAGTGGAGGAGCGGACCAAGAGACCCAGTACTTC	CATSGGADQETQYF
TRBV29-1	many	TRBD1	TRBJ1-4	TGCAGCGTTAGGCAGGGGGACGAAAAACTGTTTTTT	CSVRQGDEKLFF
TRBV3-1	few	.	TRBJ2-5	TGTGCCAGCAGCCAATGGAAGGACAGTAAAGAGACCCAGTACTTC	CASSQWKDSKETQYF
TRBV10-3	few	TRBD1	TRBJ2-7	TGTGCCATCAGTGAGGAACAGGGGGCCTACGAGCAGTACTTC	CAISEEQGAYEQYF
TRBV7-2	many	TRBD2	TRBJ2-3	TGTGCCAGCAACCCCTATTTAGCGGGGTGGGGTAGCACAGATACGCAGTATTTT	CASNPYLAGWGSTDTQYF
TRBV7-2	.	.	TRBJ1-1	TGTGCCAGCAGCCCTAGACAGACCCCGAACACTGAAGCTTTCTTT	CASSPRQTPNTEAFF
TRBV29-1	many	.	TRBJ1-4	TGCAGCGTTCAGTCTAGCGGGGAAAAACTGTTTTTT	CSVQSSGEKLFF
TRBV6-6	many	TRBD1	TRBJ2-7	TGTGCCAGCAGTTACAGAGGACAGGGGGAAGAGCAGTACTTC	CASSYRGQGEEQYF
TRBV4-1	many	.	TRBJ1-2	TGCGCCAGCAGCCAAGATAATAGAGTCAGCTATGGCTACACCTTC	CASSQDNRVSYGYTF
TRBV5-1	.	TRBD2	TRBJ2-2	TGCGCCAGCAGCTATGGGACTAGCGGCCTCACCGGGGAGCTGTTTTTT	CASSYGTSGLTGELFF
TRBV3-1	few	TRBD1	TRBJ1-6	TGTGCCAGCAGCCGGGGACAGAACAATTCACCCCTCCACTTT	CASSRGQNNSPLHF
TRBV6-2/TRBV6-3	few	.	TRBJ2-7	TGTGCCAGCAGTTCCCTCGACAGACCTAGCTCCTACGAGCAGTACTTC	CASSSLDRPSSYEQYF
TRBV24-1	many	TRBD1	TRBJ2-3	TGTGCCACCAGTGATAGATACAGGGGCATAGGAACAGATACGCAGTATTTT	CATSDRYRGIGTDTQYF
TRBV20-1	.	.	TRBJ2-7	TGCAGTGCCAGCCCGCTCGACTACGAGCAGTACTTC	CSASPLDYEQYF
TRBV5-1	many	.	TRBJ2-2	TGCGCCAGCAGCACCTGGGTCAACAGCGGGGAGCTGTTTTTT	CASSTWVNSGELFF
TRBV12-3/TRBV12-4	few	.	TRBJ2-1	TGTGCCAGCAGTCTGCCCGGGAGTACCTACAATGAGCAGTTCTTC	CASSLPGSTYNEQFF
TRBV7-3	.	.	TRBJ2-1	TGTGCCAGCAGCAGCCGCGGGGGACAACCTGGGTATGAGCAGTTCTTC	CASSSRGGQPGYEQFF
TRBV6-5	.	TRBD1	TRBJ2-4	TGTGCCAGCAGTTGGACAGGACTAGCCAAAAACATTCAGTACTTC	CASSWTGLAKNIQYF
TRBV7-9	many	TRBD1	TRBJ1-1	TGTGCCAGCAGCTTAGGGGACAGGATGAACACTGAAGCTTTCTTT	CASSLGDRMNTEAFF
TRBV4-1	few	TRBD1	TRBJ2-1	TGCGCCAGCAGCCGTGGACAGGGACAGTACAATGAGCAGTTCTTC	CASSRGQGQYNEQFF
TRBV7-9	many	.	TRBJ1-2	TGTGCCAGCAGAGACGGGGAATATGGCTACACCTTC	CASRDGEYGYTF
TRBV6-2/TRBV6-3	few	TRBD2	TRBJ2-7	TGTGCCAGCAGTTTCCCCTTACTAGCGGGGAATTACGAGCAGTACTTC	CASSFPLLAGNYEQYF
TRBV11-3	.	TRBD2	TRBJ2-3	TGTGCCAGCAGCTTGAGGACTAGCGACGAGACAGATACGCAGTATTTT	CASSLRTSDETDTQYF